The sequence of this T cell receptor beta chain was determined in a study of blood T cell repertoires in COVID-19. As for the study in general: Some COVID-19 samples were acute and others convalescent; all came from the United States, Italy and Spain. The cDNA or gDNA used as material had been derived from T cells, B-cell-depleted T cells, or PBMCs.

Germline assignment: CDR1 MGHDK and CDR2 SYGVNS. V was clipped by 3 bases and J by 3 bases; unmatched bases: 4. This CDR3 spans 15 amino acids. The authors' processing: The authors estimated nucleated cell counts from reference gene primer amplification. Here immunoSEQ multiplex PCR was the method, and the copy in TCRdb shows in-frame clones only, minus some. The DNA gave D and trimming, while V, J and clone size come from that table. The sample lists about 310,000 clones, about 85% occurring once. This TCR came from a man younger than 35 with active or convalescent COVID-19. The V call is TRBV25-1, the J call TRBJ2-1, with 8 bases that match TRBD2. The material sequenced was peripheral blood. The CDR3 DNA is TGTGCCAGCAGTGATCCGGGACTAGACTACAATGAGCAGTTCTTC. Translating it yields CASSDPGLDYNEQFF.